The 29 T cell receptor beta chains given below trace back to one sample, sequenced in a study of graft-versus-host responses after intestinal transplantation. Produced via immunoSEQ multiplex PCR; TCRdb's table is partial and in-frame only. The data show over 80,000 clones, approximately 85% seen once. The sequencing here drew on PBMCs, taken 255 days after intestinal transplant. Every receptor here comes from a human patient who received an intestinal transplant, so some T cells may come from the graft donor.

The rearrangement joins TRBV29-1 to TRBJ2-7, with TRBD1 matching over 9 bases. The length of the CDR3 is 14 residues. From germline, CDR1 is SQVTM and CDR2 ANQGSEA. The trim removed 6 bases at V and 6 bases at J, leaving 12 bases unmatched. CDR3 DNA sequence: TGCAGCGTGGAGCTCGGGACAGGGTTCTCCGAGCAGTACTTC. It codes for CSVELGTGFSEQYF.

The gene calls are TRBV30 and TRBJ1-1; D uncertain. The V end was cut by 4 bases, the J end by 1 base, with 10 bases between. This CDR3 comprises 13 residues. CDR1 and CDR2 (germline): GTSNPN, SVGIG (reference sequence). This CDR3 reads CAWTRTRNTEAFF. The DNA of the CDR3 is TGTGCCTGGACTCGCACCCGGAACACTGAAGCTTTCTTT.

The chain uses TRBV28 and TRBJ1-3, with D possibly matching TRBD1 (6 bases). The CDR3 loop spans 15 amino acids. Germline CDR1 and CDR2: MDHEN and SYDVKM. V was shortened by 3 bases and J by 0 bases, with 9 bases between the two germline ends. In nucleotides, the CDR3 is TGTGCCAGCAGTTTCGGGGGCTACTCTGGAAACACCATATATTTT. It codes for CASSFGGYSGNTIYF.

This clone was seen more than once but under ten times. V is TRBV4-2 and J is TRBJ2-2, with D possibly TRBD2 on 6 matching bases. The CDR3 is 17 residues long. Germline lookup yields CDR1 LGHNA and CDR2 YNFKEQ. Trimming left V 1 base short and J 3 bases short, with 15 bases between. The CDR3 loop reads CASSQGTSNRDTGELFF. CDR3 DNA: TGTGCCAGCAGCCAAGGAACTAGCAACCGCGACACCGGGGAGCTGTTTTTT.

The CDR3 nucleotides are TGTGCCAACGCTGGACGGGCCGATAGGAATGAGCAGTTCTTC. Protein: CANAGRADRNEQFF. The chain couples TRBV11-2 to TRBJ2-1; D remains ambiguous. V lost 10 bases, J lost 7 bases, and 20 bases lay in between. Germline CDR1 SGHAT, CDR2 FQNNGV. This CDR3 comprises 14 residues.

This clone was counted a single time. The genes are TRBV5-4 and TRBJ2-2; D remains unclear. CDR3 size: 12 residues. V lost 1 base, J lost 4 bases, and 2 bases lay in between. The germline gives CDR1 SGHNT, CDR2 YYREEE (reference sequence). CDR3 loop: CASSLLTGELFF. In DNA, the CDR3 is TGTGCCAGCAGCTTGCTCACCGGGGAGCTGTTTTTT.

The CDR3 is CAWRDRDSGNTIYF. Here the CDR3 DNA reads TGTGCCTGGAGGGACAGGGACTCTGGAAACACCATATATTTT. The chain has TRBV30 and TRBJ1-3; TRBD1 aligns across 8 bases. V lost 3 bases and J lost 0; bases outside the gene matches: 1. The germline V gene has CDR1 GTSNPN and CDR2 SVGIG (reference sequence). The CDR3 has 14 amino acids.

This chain uses TRBV2 with TRBJ2-2; maybe TRBD1 (6 bases). The V gene lost 7 bases and the J gene lost 4 bases, with 10 bases spanning the gap. The V gene's germline CDR1 is SNHLY and CDR2 FYNNEI. This CDR3 has 13 residues. CDR3 sequence reads: CASTQDSTGELFF. CDR3 nucleotide sequence: TGTGCCAGCACTCAGGACAGCACCGGGGAGCTGTTTTTT.

The rearrangement uses TRBV9 and TRBJ1-1, with D possibly being TRBD1 (5 bases). V was cut by 0 bases and J by 0 bases, with 15 bases left in between. Germline V CDR1 and CDR2: SGDLS, YYNGEE. The CDR3 has 17 residues. The CDR3 loop reads CASSVDLGAGMNTEAFF. The CDR3 nucleotides read TGTGCCAGCAGCGTAGATCTAGGGGCGGGCATGAACACTGAAGCTTTCTTT. The whole variable domain, filled in from reference TRBV9 and TRBJ1-1, reads DSGVTQTPKHLITATGQRVTLRCSPRSGDLSVYWYQQSLDQGLQFLIQYYNGEERAKGNILERFSAQQFPDLHSELNLSSLELGDSALYFCASSVDLGAGMNTEAFFGQGTRLTVV.

This rearrangement joins TRBV5-4 to TRBJ1-4; 11 positions agree with TRBD1. CDR1 is SGHNT and CDR2 is YYREEE in the germline V gene (reference sequence). CDR3 length: 14 amino acids. The ends lost 3 bases at V and 7 bases at J; junction bases unmatched: 2. For the CDR3, the DNA is TGTGCCAGCAGCTGGACAGGGGGCGTTGAAAAACTGTTTTTT. Its translation is CASSWTGGVEKLFF. Full variable domain (missing parts from reference TRBV5-4 and TRBJ1-4): ETGVTQSPTHLIKTRGQQVTLRCSSQSGHNTVSWYQQALGQGPQFIFQYYREEENGRGNFPPRFSGLQFPNYSSELNVNALELDDSALYLCASSWTGGVEKLFFGSGTQLSVL.

V and J are TRBV27 and TRBJ1-5; D is perhaps TRBD1 (5 bases). Trimming removed 3 bases from V and 0 bases from J, with 6 bases in between. The CDR3 sequence is 14 residues long. Germline V gene lookup returns CDR1 MNHEY and CDR2 SMNVEV (reference sequence). The CDR3 loop is CASSLGGSNQPQHF. CDR3 coding DNA: TGTGCCAGCAGTTTGGGGGGTAGCAATCAGCCCCAGCATTTT.

J is TRBJ2-1 and V is TRBV27, with D tentatively TRBD1 or TRBD2 (5 bases each). CDR3 length equals 16 residues. The V gene lost 2 bases and the J gene lost 7 bases, with 18 bases spanning the gap. Germline assignment: CDR1 MNHEY and CDR2 SMNVEV (reference sequence). For the CDR3, the DNA is TGTGCCAGCAGTTTACCCCCTTTGAGGGGCATGAATGAGCAGTTCTTC. Its protein is CASSLPPLRGMNEQFF.

This chain joins TRBV27 and TRBJ1-5; no clear D gene. This CDR3 contains 13 residues. The germline V gene encodes CDR1 MNHEY and CDR2 SMNVEV (reference sequence). Trimming took 3 bases from V and 2 from J, leaving 5 bases between them. DNA of the CDR3: TGTGCCAGCAGTTTCGGGGGCAATCAGCCCCAGCATTTT. Its protein is CASSFGGNQPQHF.

In its sample, this clone was seen once. This chain joins TRBV28 and TRBJ1-5, with D perhaps matching TRBD1 (6 bases). Deletions cut 6 bases from V and 4 bases from J, with 13 bases between. Germline assignment: CDR1 MDHEN and CDR2 SYDVKM. The CDR3 length is 14 residues. For the CDR3, the DNA is TGTGCCAGCAGACTAGGGGGGGTAAATCAGCCCCAGCATTTT. Encoded protein: CASRLGGVNQPQHF.

This clone is a singleton in its sample. This chain connects TRBV11-1 to TRBJ2-1, with D uncertain. Trimming removed 5 bases from V and 6 bases from J, with 14 bases in between. The CDR3 contains 14 residues. CDR1 is SGHAT and CDR2 is FQDESV in the germline V gene (reference sequence). This CDR3 is CASSPRVGPNEQFF. CDR3 sequence (DNA): TGTGCCAGCAGCCCTAGGGTGGGTCCCAATGAGCAGTTCTTC.

This clone was detected a few times. V is TRBV6-1 and J is TRBJ2-7; D not resolved. V was clipped by 6 bases and J by 0 bases, with 9 bases between them. The CDR3 length is 13 residues. Germline V CDR1 and CDR2: MNHNS, SASEGT. The CDR3 sequence: CASRLTSSYEQYV. The CDR3 bases are TGTGCCAGCAGGCTGACAAGCTCCTACGAGCAGTACGTC.

The chain joins TRBV4-2 to TRBJ2-7; possibly TRBD2 for D (5 bases). This CDR3 region has 15 residues. V lost 4 bases and J 3 bases, leaving 16 bases between the germline ends. Germline V gene lookup returns CDR1 LGHNA and CDR2 YNFKEQ. The CDR3 loop is CASSLTLGLYYEQYF. As DNA, the CDR3 is TGTGCCAGCAGCCTCACCCTTGGACTGTACTACGAGCAGTACTTC.

The V gene is TRBV7-9, the J gene TRBJ2-2; D unresolved. Deletions cut 5 bases from V and 2 bases from J, with 3 bases between. Germline assignment: CDR1 SEHNR and CDR2 FQNEAQ (reference sequence). The CDR3 is made up of 12 amino acids. CDR3 bases: TGTGCCAGCAGCCCAAACACCGGGGAGCTGTTTTTT. It is translated as CASSPNTGELFF.

This chain connects TRBV7-9 to TRBJ2-7; TRBD2 matches at 7 bases. The CDR3 spans 14 residues. V was clipped by 3 bases and J by 5 bases; unmatched bases: 7. Germline V gene data show CDR1 as SEHNR and CDR2 as FQNEAQ (reference sequence). The chain's CDR3 is CASSFLTSSHEQYF. In DNA, the CDR3 is TGTGCCAGCAGCTTTTTGACTAGCAGCCACGAGCAGTACTTC.

This chain connects TRBV25-1 to TRBJ1-4, with 12 bases aligning to TRBD1. V lost 0 bases, J lost 5 bases, and 7 bases stayed unmatched. Germline CDR1 is MGHDK and CDR2 is SYGVNS. The CDR3 length is 18 residues. CDR3 DNA: TGTGCCAGCAGTGAATATATTCCAGGGACAGGGGGCAATGAAAAACTGTTTTTT. Translating gives CASSEYIPGTGGNEKLFF.

The CDR3 loop reads CASSLASRAVDGYTF. CDR3 DNA: TGTGCCAGCAGCTTAGCGTCTCGGGCAGTGGATGGCTACACCTTC. The chain employs TRBV11-2 and TRBJ1-2; no reliable D call. Germline-derived CDR1 and CDR2 are SGHAT and FQNNGV. The CDR3 consists of 15 residues. Deletions cut 1 base from V and 6 bases from J, with 15 bases between.

The gene calls are TRBV2 and TRBJ1-6; D unclear. Trimming took off 4 bases at V and 10 bases at J, with 8 bases between the two ends. Germline lookup yields CDR1 SNHLY and CDR2 FYNNEI. The CDR3 runs to 12 residues. The CDR3 DNA reads as TGTGCCAGCAGTGCTGGGGAATCACCCCTCCACTTT. Translating gives CASSAGESPLHF. Supplemented by reference TRBV2 and TRBJ1-6, the full variable domain reads EPEVTQTPSHQVTQMGQEVILRCVPISNHLYFYWYRQILGQKVEFLVSFYNNEISEKSEIFDDQFSVERPDGSNFTLKIRSTKLEDSAMYFCASSAGESPLHFGNGTRLTVT.

This chain links TRBV6-1 with TRBJ1-5, with TRBD1 matching over 7 bases. The CDR3 runs 14 residues. V lost 6 bases to trimming and J lost 8 bases; unmatched junction nucleotides: 10. CDR1 is MNHNS, CDR2 SASEGT, per germline. Here the CDR3 reads CASSQTGSGEPQHF. In DNA, the CDR3 is TGTGCCAGCAGCCAGACAGGGTCGGGGGAGCCCCAGCATTTT.

This chain uses TRBV9 with TRBJ2-1, with 9 bases matching TRBD2. V gave up 9 bases and J gave up 6 bases; unmatched junction bases: 10. This CDR3 comprises 14 residues. Germline V gene sequence: CDR1 SGDLS, CDR2 YYNGEE. In DNA, the CDR3 is TGTGCCACCAATCCGGGACTAGCTTCCAATGAGCAGTTCTTC. Its translation: CATNPGLASNEQFF.

V is TRBV18 and J is TRBJ2-1; D remains unclear. CDR1 KGHSH and CDR2 LQKENI come from the germline V gene. The CDR3 runs to 14 residues. The V end lost 3 bases, the J end lost 4 bases, and 10 bases lay between the germline ends. This CDR3 is CASSPDDKYNEQFF. For the CDR3, the DNA is TGTGCCAGCTCACCGGATGACAAGTACAATGAGCAGTTCTTC.

The CDR3 sequence: CAISDVSGANVLTF. The DNA for the CDR3 is TGTGCCATCAGTGACGTCTCTGGGGCCAACGTCCTGACTTTC. The chain carries TRBV10-3 and TRBJ2-6; the D is unclear. The CDR3 spans 14 residues. Per germline, CDR1 ENHRY and CDR2 SYGVKD. The germline V and J ends were trimmed by 3 bases and 0 bases, with 3 bases remaining between them.

The V and J genes are TRBV7-9 and TRBJ1-1; D is perhaps TRBD1 (5 bases). The CDR3 has 16 residues. CDR1 is SEHNR and CDR2 is FQNEAQ in the germline V gene (reference sequence). V was pared by 4 bases and J by 2 bases, with 17 bases between. The CDR3 DNA sequence: TGTGCCAGCAGCTCTTCATGGCAGGGCGATAACACTGAAGCTTTCTTT. Residues: CASSSSWQGDNTEAFF.

This chain links TRBV19 with TRBJ1-5; a weak D match, TRBD1 (5 bases). The CDR3 has 17 residues. Trimming stripped 5 bases from V and 0 bases from J, with 17 bases between. Germline CDR1 reads LNHDA; CDR2 reads SQIVND (reference sequence). In DNA form, the CDR3 reads TGTGCCAGTAGTTTATTGCCGGGACGGGATAGCAATCAGCCCCAGCATTTT. Amino acids: CASSLLPGRDSNQPQHF.

This clone was observed a single time. The V and J genes are TRBV30 and TRBJ1-6; unclear D gene. CDR3 length: 12 residues. Trimming stripped 0 bases from V and 10 bases from J, with 7 bases between. Germline loops: CDR1 GTSNPN, CDR2 SVGIG (reference sequence). The CDR3 sequence is CAWSVFRSPLHF. Written as DNA, the CDR3 is TGTGCCTGGAGTGTGTTTAGGTCACCCCTCCACTTT.